This record concerns one T cell receptor beta chain sequence. The antigen is not known. The data belong to a study of shared clonotypes between healthy human individuals. Study observations and caveats: Generation probability values for non-shared clonotypes were lower than those for clonotypes shared by all four donors. Researchers sampled only blood; tissue repertoires likely differ.

Measured with immunoSEQ multiplex PCR; TCRdb has only the in-frame clones, and not every one. The sample holds some 800,000 clones; around 93% are singletons and the top ten take 24%. Germline V gives CDR1 LNHNV, CDR2 YYDKDF (reference sequence). This CDR3 has 15 residues. V shed 4 bases and J shed 5 bases, with 15 bases lying between them. The naive CD8 fraction comprised CD45RO-negative cells positively selected for CCR7 and excluded terminally differentiated effector memory CD45RA+ cells. Donors, without exception, were Caucasian adults residing in Nashville, Tennessee. The clonotype comes from a man aged 25-40 years in good health. This rearrangement joins TRBV15 to TRBJ1-5; no reliable D call. Sequenced: naive CD8+ T cells sorted from blood. This CDR3 is CATSNGLGSYQPQHF. CDR3 in DNA: TGTGCCACCAGCAACGGCCTGGGCTCTTATCAGCCCCAGCATTTT.